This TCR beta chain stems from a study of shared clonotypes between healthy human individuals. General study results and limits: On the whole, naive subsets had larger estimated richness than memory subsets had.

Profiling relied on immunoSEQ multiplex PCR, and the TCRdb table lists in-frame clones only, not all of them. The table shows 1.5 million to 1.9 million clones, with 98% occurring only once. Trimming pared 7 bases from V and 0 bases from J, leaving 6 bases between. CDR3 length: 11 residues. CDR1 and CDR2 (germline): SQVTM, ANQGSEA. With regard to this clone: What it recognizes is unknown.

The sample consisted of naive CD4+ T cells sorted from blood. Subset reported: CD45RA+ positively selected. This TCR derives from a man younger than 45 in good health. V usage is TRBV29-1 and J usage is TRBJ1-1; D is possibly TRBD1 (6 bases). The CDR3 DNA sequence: TGCAGCGACAGGGTGAACACTGAAGCTTTCTTT. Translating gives CSDRVNTEAFF.